This T cell receptor beta chain was profiled in a study of control samples from healthy donors and cancer patients. Assay used: immunoSEQ multiplex PCR; TCRdb lists only in-frame clones, some missing. The sample holds about 69,000 clones; over 85% are singletons and the top ten take less than 6.5%. The CDR3 length is 14 residues. J gave up 2 bases and V 1 base, and 1 base lay outside the gene matches. The germline gives CDR1 KGHSH, CDR2 LQKENI. Source material: PBMCs. The J gene is TRBJ2-5, the V gene TRBV18; 7 nucleotides agree with TRBD2. This receptor was taken from a man aged 55 to 70 with colorectal cancer. The CDR3 bases are TGTGCCAGCTCACCACAGGGACTACAAGAGACCCAGTACTTC. It codes for CASSPQGLQETQYF.